The clone carrying this T cell receptor beta chain has a handful of counts. In Seattle, patients joined the study during active infection and were tracked longitudinally. As processed by the authors: Using reference gene primer amplification, nucleated cell counts were estimated. Using immunoSEQ multiplex PCR, the repertoire was profiled, and TCRdb retains in-frame clones only, with some absent. That table gives V, J and clone size, and the DNA gave D and trimming. The table has about 140,000 clones, 84% seen once; the top ten hold around 9.5%. Germline V gives CDR1 SNHLY, CDR2 FYNNEI. This CDR3 is 13 amino acids long. V was pared by 1 base and J by 5 bases, with 5 bases between. The data are from a study of blood T cell repertoires in COVID-19. On the study more broadly: Samples of COVID-19 (acute and convalescent) were obtained from the United States, Italy and Spain.

The material sequenced was peripheral blood. This sequence joins TRBV2 and TRBJ1-4; D remains ambiguous. The sequence was obtained from a man aged 25 to 40 with COVID-19, enrolled during active disease. CDR3 bases: TGTGCCAGCAGTGAAGGGCGGAATGAAAAACTGTTTTTT. Residues: CASSEGRNEKLFF.